The T cell receptor (beta chain) under discussion was sequenced for a study of CD8 T cells in ankylosing spondylitis. Study-wide results and limits: The study looked at matched synovial fluid samples from ankylosing spondylitis patients. Disease-linked clones were reported to be significantly enriched there. In reactive arthritis synovial fluid and blood, some motif variants had been reported before. Eight or nine highly homologous variants formed a TCR beta motif that appeared characteristic of ankylosing spondylitis blood.

Libraries for TCR beta were made by quantitative 5'-RACE with molecular barcodes. TCRdb analysed the 5' RACE reads with MiXCR anew, one entry per CDR3 protein. The data contain hundreds of thousands of distinct CDR3 sequences, 12% of them singletons. This clonotype was seen a handful of times. The antigen remains undetermined. This CDR3 is built from 14 residues. Between the trimmed V and J ends, which lost 4 bases and 0 bases, there was a span of 10 bases. Germline CDR1 SGHRS, CDR2 YFSETQ. The sequence came from a male donor with ankylosing spondylitis. Sequences were obtained from blood, either unsorted or a sorted T cell fraction (not recorded which). This chain connects TRBV5-1 to TRBJ1-2; D unresolved. The CDR3 sequence is CASSLTETNYGYTF. The CDR3 DNA is TGCGCCAGCAGCCTGACGGAGACTAACTATGGCTACACCTTC.